The next 24 T cell receptor beta chains were all read from a single sample in a study of T cells after yellow fever vaccination. TCRdb called the 5' RACE reads again in MiXCR, with one record for every CDR3 protein. The sample has around 500,000 distinct CDR3 sequences, less than 25% seen once. The sample consisted of PBMCs, taken less than 25 days after the first yellow fever vaccination. The receptors come from a young man who received the YFV17D yellow fever vaccine.

Only a few counts were recorded for this clonotype. The chain is built from TRBV29-1 and TRBJ1-2; 9 nucleotides agree with TRBD1. Germline V gives CDR1 SQVTM, CDR2 ANQGSEA. Losses at the gene ends were 6 bases for V and 5 bases for J; bases not matched to a gene: 4. The CDR3 sequence is 12 residues long. Written as DNA, the CDR3 is TGCAGCGTCGGGGACAGGGATTATGGCTACACCTTC. Its protein is CSVGDRDYGYTF.

There are many counts of this clonotype. The chain joins TRBV5-1 to TRBJ2-1; 8 nucleotides align to TRBD1. The germline V gene encodes CDR1 SGHRS and CDR2 YFSETQ. V shed 0 bases and J 5 bases; nucleotides not matched to a gene: 4. CDR3 length equals 15 residues. In nucleotides, the CDR3 is TGCGCCAGCAGCTTGGGGCAGGGGGCACACAATGAGCAGTTCTTC. This sequence encodes CASSLGQGAHNEQFF.

V is TRBV27 and J is TRBJ2-2; 9 bases agree with TRBD1. Germline trimming cut 3 bases from V and 2 bases from J; bases unmatched to any gene: 1. Germline V gene sequence: CDR1 MNHEY, CDR2 SMNVEV (reference sequence). This CDR3 is built from 15 residues. The CDR3 loop is CASSLTGGNTGELFF. DNA of the CDR3: TGTGCCAGCAGTTTGACAGGGGGAAACACCGGGGAGCTGTTTTTT.

This clonotype was counted a few times. The chain is built from TRBV24-1 and TRBJ2-7, with unresolved D. Germline CDR1 KGHDR, CDR2 SFDVKD. The CDR3 has 12 amino acids. Trimming took off 0 bases at V and 6 bases at J, with 5 bases between the two ends. Here the CDR3 DNA reads TGTGCCACCAGTGATTTGTTGGGCGAGCAGTACTTC. Translating gives CATSDLLGEQYF.

CDR3 protein: CASSLIRTAQETQYF. The CDR3 DNA reads as TGTGCCAGCAGCTTAATCAGGACAGCACAAGAGACCCAGTACTTC. The chain employs TRBV7-9 and TRBJ2-5; TRBD1 might be the D (6 bases). V shed 2 bases and J shed 2 bases, with 12 bases lying between them. Germline lookup yields CDR1 SEHNR and CDR2 FQNEAQ (reference sequence). The CDR3 extends over 15 amino acids.

This clonotype is a singleton in its sample. The genes are TRBV5-1 and TRBJ1-1; 10 nucleotides agree with TRBD1. CDR3 size: 15 residues. Trimming took 2 bases from V and 5 from J; bases not matched to a gene: 6. In germline, CDR1 is SGHRS, CDR2 YFSETQ. Written as DNA, the CDR3 is TGCGCCAGCAGCTTACGGACAGGGGGTACTACTGAAGCTTTCTTT. Amino acids: CASSLRTGGTTEAFF. The full variable domain, in which reference TRBV5-1 and TRBJ1-1 provide the parts outside the CDR3, is KAGVTQTPRYLIKTRGQQVTLSCSPISGHRSVSWYQQTPGQGLQFLFEYFSETQRNKGNFPGRFSGRQFSNSRSEMNVSTLELGDSALYLCASSLRTGGTTEAFFGQGTRLTVV.

This chain links TRBV11-3 with TRBJ2-7; D might be TRBD1 (6 bases). The V end lost 2 bases, the J end lost 3 bases, and 14 bases lay between the germline ends. CDR1 is SGHNT, CDR2 YENEEA, per germline. The CDR3 sequence is 15 residues long. The CDR3 DNA is TGTGCCAGCAGCTTAACTATGGGCAGGGGCTACGAGCAGTACTTC. It yields the protein CASSLTMGRGYEQYF. The full variable domain, with the rest looked up from reference TRBV11-3 and TRBJ2-7, is EAGVVQSPRYKIIEKKQPVAFWCNPISGHNTLYWYLQNLGQGPELLIRYENEEAVDDSQLPKDRFSAERLKGVDSTLKIQPAELGDSAVYLCASSLTMGRGYEQYFGPGTRLTVT.

This clonotype was counted only a few times. This chain links TRBV6-6 with TRBJ2-3; a possible D gene is TRBD2 (5 bases). V was shortened by 10 bases and J by 5 bases, with 7 bases between the two germline ends. This CDR3 region has 10 residues. Looked up from germline, CDR1 is MNHNY and CDR2 is SVGAGI (reference sequence). Here the CDR3 DNA reads TGTGCCACGGGGATAGATACGCAGTATTTT. The encoded protein is CATGIDTQYF.

The chain employs TRBV3-1 and TRBJ2-7; tentatively, D is TRBD1 (5 bases). V lost 4 bases to trimming and J lost 1 base, with 5 bases between them. CDR1 is LGHDT, CDR2 YNNKEL, per germline (reference sequence). This CDR3 is built from 12 residues. CDR3 sequence reads: CASSRQSYEQYF. DNA of the CDR3: TGTGCCAGCAGCCGACAGTCCTACGAGCAGTACTTC.

The chain couples TRBV4-3 to TRBJ1-1, with D unresolved. The CDR3 spans 16 residues. Germline CDR1 is LGHNA and CDR2 is YSLEER. Trimming left V 0 bases short and J 2 bases short, with 13 bases between. CDR3 DNA sequence: TGCGCCAGCAGCCAAGATGGGGTAGGGTTCAACACTGAAGCTTTCTTT. Amino acids: CASSQDGVGFNTEAFF.

This chain connects TRBV6-5 to TRBJ1-1; 9 nucleotides align to TRBD1. Germline CDR1 is MNHEY and CDR2 is SVGAGI. Unmatched junction bases numbered 9, after V lost 5 bases and J lost 5 bases. The CDR3 totals 15 residues. CDR3 nucleotide sequence: TGTGCCAGCAGTAAGTCGACAGGGGGAGCGACTGAAGCTTTCTTT. It specifies CASSKSTGGATEAFF.

This chain joins TRBV6-4 and TRBJ2-2, with TRBD2 as a possible D gene (5 bases). V was trimmed by 2 bases and J by 7 bases, leaving 11 bases between them. Germline CDR1 and CDR2: MRHNA and SNTAGT. This CDR3 has 14 amino acids. The CDR3 DNA reads TGTGCCAGCAGTGACAGGATGGGGAGCGGGGAGCTGTTTTTT. This gives the protein CASSDRMGSGELFF.

This chain joins TRBV9 and TRBJ2-2, with TRBD2 as a possible D gene (5 bases). CDR3 length: 17 amino acids. V gave up 1 base and J gave up 2 bases, with 15 bases separating them. Per the germline V gene, CDR1 is SGDLS and CDR2 is YYNGEE. The DNA of the CDR3 is TGTGCCAGCAGCGTAAGTGGGAGCCACCTAAACACCGGGGAGCTGTTTTTT. Translated: CASSVSGSHLNTGELFF.

This chain connects TRBV6-6 to TRBJ1-6; D gene ambiguous. Germline values: CDR1 MNHNY, CDR2 SVGAGI (reference sequence). V shed 8 bases and J shed 7 bases, with 12 bases lying between them. The CDR3 has 13 residues. The CDR3 DNA follows: TGTGCCAGCCTGCAGGACGGCAATTCACCCCTCCACTTT. Protein: CASLQDGNSPLHF.

This clonotype was observed once. The rearrangement links TRBV20-1 to TRBJ2-7; 7 nucleotides line up with TRBD2. CDR1 is DFQATT, CDR2 SNEGSKA, per germline (reference sequence). This CDR3 is built from 14 residues. Losses at the gene ends were 3 bases for V and 3 bases for J; bases not matched to a gene: 8. The CDR3 loop is CSARARGTRYEQYF. The CDR3 region has the DNA TGCAGTGCTAGGGCGCGGGGGACCCGCTACGAGCAGTACTTC.

This clonotype has a handful of counts. This chain uses TRBV10-3 with TRBJ2-2; unclear D gene. V was clipped by 3 bases and J by 2 bases, with 13 bases between them. CDR1 and CDR2 from the germline V gene are ENHRY and SYGVKD. This CDR3 is 16 amino acids long. The CDR3, as DNA: TGTGCCATCAGTGACCCCACGGAGAAAAACACCGGGGAGCTGTTTTTT. Its protein product is CAISDPTEKNTGELFF.

This clonotype was seen more than once but under ten times. The chain is built from TRBV7-9 and TRBJ1-3; no firm D call. The CDR3 totals 16 residues. CDR1 and CDR2 (germline): SEHNR, FQNEAQ (reference sequence). V dropped 5 bases and J dropped 0 bases, with 14 bases sitting between them. This CDR3 is CASSPYLVFSGNTIYF. CDR3 DNA sequence: TGTGCCAGCAGCCCATATTTAGTCTTCTCTGGAAACACCATATATTTT.

This clonotype has a count of ten or more. This rearrangement joins TRBV19 to TRBJ1-1, with D unclear. V was pared by 7 bases and J by 2 bases, with 14 bases between. There are 14 residues in the CDR3. The germline V gene has CDR1 LNHDA and CDR2 SQIVND (reference sequence). The CDR3 loop is CASKVGTHNTEAFF. The CDR3 DNA reads TGTGCCAGTAAAGTTGGCACGCACAACACTGAAGCTTTCTTT.

The gene calls are TRBV29-1 and TRBJ1-1; no firm D call. CDR1 and CDR2 from the germline V gene are SQVTM and ANQGSEA. Trimming removed 0 bases from V and 1 base from J, with 6 bases in between. The CDR3 is 13 amino acids. The CDR3, as DNA: TGCAGCGTTGAAGAGTGGCAGAACACTGAAGCTTTCTTT. It translates to CSVEEWQNTEAFF.

This clonotype has just a few counts. The chain has TRBV20-1 and TRBJ1-1; D is unresolved. Germline V gene data show CDR1 as DFQATT and CDR2 as SNEGSKA (reference sequence). The CDR3 is 13 residues long. CDR3: CIVLKEEEAEAFF. The CDR3 nucleotides are TGCATAGTGCTAAAGGAGGAGGAGGCTGAAGCTTTCTTT.

This clonotype has a handful of counts. V is TRBV5-1 and J is TRBJ2-7; the match to TRBD1 covers 7 bases. V dropped 2 bases and J dropped 0; count of bases not matched to a gene: 17. The CDR3 is 19 amino acids. Germline V CDR1 and CDR2: SGHRS, YFSETQ. This CDR3 reads CASSLRDSRQKASSYEQYV. The CDR3 DNA follows: TGCGCCAGCAGCTTACGGGACAGCCGACAAAAAGCTAGCTCCTACGAGCAGTACGTC.

The chain links TRBV27 to TRBJ1-5; D ambiguous. This CDR3 has 13 residues. Trimming took off 0 bases at V and 11 bases at J, with 11 bases between the two ends. Per the germline V gene, CDR1 is MNHEY and CDR2 is SMNVEV (reference sequence). The DNA of the CDR3 is TGTGCCAGCAGTTTATCGCCCCTAATGGCCCAGCATTTT. This encodes CASSLSPLMAQHF.

About this clonotype itself: Germline is not matched at one junction end, which may reflect a read error. The genes are TRBV25-1 and TRBJ1-2; D is unresolved. This CDR3 contains 11 residues. CDR1 MGHDK and CDR2 SYGVNS come from the germline V gene. This chain's CDR3 is CASSGWEGCTF. Written as DNA, the CDR3 is TGTGCCAGCAGTGGGTGGGAAGGCTGCACCTTC.

This clonotype was recorded at least ten times. This chain joins TRBV7-2 and TRBJ2-3, with 9 bases fitting TRBD2. Trimming took 5 bases from V and 6 from J; bases not matched to a gene: 9. Looked up from germline, CDR1 is SGHTA and CDR2 is FQGNSA. CDR3 length: 15 amino acids. CDR3 DNA sequence: TGTGCCAGCAGCCTAAAGCGGGGGGATTTGGATACGCAGTATTTT. Translation gives CASSLKRGDLDTQYF.